The 6 T cell receptor beta chains given below trace back to one sample, sequenced in a study of CD8 T cells in Susac syndrome (dated by TCRdb to the late 2010s). The library was generated by the immunoSEQ multiplex PCR assay. RNA was extracted using the RNeasy kit, and about 0.5 to 1 ug of the RNA was reverse transcribed with random hexamers. TCRdb applied fastp at Q25 and MiXCR to the public reads, then kept only in-frame beta chains. Identical CDR3 proteins give one entry, which carries the most common genes and DNA. The sample table holds about 60,000 distinct CDR3 sequences, of which roughly nine tenths were seen once. The leading ten clones occupy 0.15% to 0.2% of the sample. The sequencing sample was made of CD8+ T cells from PBMCs. The origin of the receptors is a human donor in good health.

This chain uses TRBV28 with TRBJ2-7; D is possibly TRBD1 (6 bases). The CDR3 sequence is 15 residues long. Trimming took 5 bases from V and 2 from J, leaving 16 bases between them. Germline V gives CDR1 MDHEN, CDR2 SYDVKM. The CDR3, as DNA: TGTGCCAGCAGTGCGGCGGACAGCAACACCTACGAGCAGTACTTC. This translates into CASSAADSNTYEQYF. Full variable domain (outside the CDR3, taken from reference TRBV28 and TRBJ2-7): DVKVTQSSRYLVKRTGEKVFLECVQDMDHENMFWYRQDPGLGLRLIYFSYDVKMKEKGDIPEGYSVSREKKERFSLILESASTNQTSMYLCASSAADSNTYEQYFGPGTRLTVT.

The chain recombines TRBV12-3 or TRBV12-4 with TRBJ1-1; TRBD1 is a possible D gene (6 bases). This CDR3 has 14 residues. Trimming removed 5 bases from V and 1 base from J, with 11 bases in between. CDR3 sequence: CASSTGFGNTEAFF. The CDR3 DNA sequence: TGTGCCAGCAGTACAGGGTTCGGGAACACTGAAGCTTTCTTT.

The V and J genes are TRBV10-3 and TRBJ2-7; 7 bases map to TRBD1. The CDR3 runs to 15 residues. Per the germline V gene, CDR1 is ENHRY and CDR2 is SYGVKD. Unmatched junction bases numbered 8, after V lost 2 bases and J lost 4 bases. CDR3 residues: CAISEEKTGRYEQYF. The CDR3 nucleotides are TGTGCCATCAGTGAGGAAAAGACAGGGAGATACGAGCAGTACTTC.

V and J are TRBV28 and TRBJ1-2; maybe TRBD1 (6 bases). Germline V gene data show CDR1 as MDHEN and CDR2 as SYDVKM. The V end lost 3 bases, the J end lost 2 bases, and 16 bases lay between the germline ends. CDR3 length: 16 residues. The CDR3 protein is CASSFIERGSNYGYTF. The CDR3 nucleotides are TGTGCCAGCAGTTTCATCGAAAGGGGGTCCAACTATGGCTACACCTTC.

The rearrangement uses TRBV6-1 and TRBJ1-5; possible D gene TRBD1, 5 bases. The ends were cut back, 4 bases at V and 3 bases at J, with 13 bases in the middle. From germline, CDR1 is MNHNS and CDR2 SASEGT. This CDR3 spans 15 amino acids. In nucleotides, the CDR3 is TGTGCCAGCAGTGGGCAGGGTAGGGACAATCAGCCCCAGCATTTT. The encoded protein is CASSGQGRDNQPQHF.

This chain joins TRBV18 and TRBJ1-2, with a tentative D call TRBD1 (5 bases). The CDR3 has 13 residues. V was clipped by 6 bases and J by 7 bases, with 15 bases between them. Looked up from germline, CDR1 is KGHSH and CDR2 is LQKENI. The CDR3 is CASSDGGSLGYTF. In nucleotides, the CDR3 is TGTGCCAGCTCTGATGGGGGAAGCCTTGGCTACACCTTC.